This is a list of T cell receptor beta chains from one sample in a study of Tregs in tolerant kidney transplant recipients. This table comes from immunoSEQ multiplex PCR, and its TCRdb copy is limited to in-frame clones, with some not included. This table has approximately 66,000 clones, 80% to 90% appearing once. The sequencing here drew on Tregs from blood, taken before the transplant. These receptors all come from a human donor who received a combined kidney and bone marrow transplant. Each CDR3 is given with its conserved first and last residue. Each record gives: clone size, J gene, CDR3 length, D gene, V gene, CDR3 DNA, CDR3 protein. The D gene is left open where the match is weak. A row's size may be missing; if present it is once, few, many or a size class.

clone_size: NA
j_call: TRBJ2-3
cdr3_length: 14
d_call: NA
v_call: TRBV6-1
cdr3_nt: TGTGCCAGCAGTTCCCAGTCCGGGGCAGATACGCAGTATTTT
cdr3_aa: CASSSQSGADTQYF

clone_size: NA
j_call: TRBJ1-6
cdr3_length: 13
d_call: NA
v_call: TRBV6-5
cdr3_nt: TGTGCCAGCAGCGCAGGGTGTAATTCACCCCTCCACTTT
cdr3_aa: CASSAGCNSPLHF

clone_size: NA
j_call: TRBJ1-2
cdr3_length: 17
d_call: NA
v_call: TRBV7-9
cdr3_nt: TGTGCCAGCAGCTTAGCGTCTGGGACTGCGACAGCGAAGGGCTACACCTTC
cdr3_aa: CASSLASGTATAKGYTF

clone_size: NA
j_call: TRBJ1-3
cdr3_length: 15
d_call: NA
v_call: TRBV9
cdr3_nt: TGTGCCAGCAGCGTAGGTTCTCCGGGGGGAAACACCATATATTTT
cdr3_aa: CASSVGSPGGNTIYF

clone_size: NA
j_call: TRBJ2-1
cdr3_length: 15
d_call: TRBD2
v_call: TRBV15
cdr3_nt: TGTGCCACCAGCAGAGTAGGGAGGGAGTACAATGAGCAGTTCTTC
cdr3_aa: CATSRVGREYNEQFF

clone_size: NA
j_call: TRBJ2-7
cdr3_length: 13
d_call: NA
v_call: TRBV7-2
cdr3_nt: TGTGCCAGCAGCTCCAGGGTTCGGTACGAGCAGTACTTC
cdr3_aa: CASSSRVRYEQYF

clone_size: once
j_call: TRBJ2-7
cdr3_length: 14
d_call: NA
v_call: TRBV28
cdr3_nt: TGTGCCAGCAGTTCCCCGGGACTTACCTACGAGCAGTACTTC
cdr3_aa: CASSSPGLTYEQYF

clone_size: NA
j_call: TRBJ2-1
cdr3_length: 17
d_call: TRBD2
v_call: TRBV11-2
cdr3_nt: TGTGCCAGCAGCCTAGGGACTAGCGGGAGGTCCTACAATGAGCAGTTCTTC
cdr3_aa: CASSLGTSGRSYNEQFF

clone_size: NA
j_call: TRBJ2-7
cdr3_length: 17
d_call: TRBD1
v_call: TRBV5-4
cdr3_nt: TGTGCCAGCAGCCTAAACCGGGACAGGGGGCGCTCCTACGAGCAGTACTTC
cdr3_aa: CASSLNRDRGRSYEQYF

clone_size: NA
j_call: TRBJ1-3
cdr3_length: 17
d_call: NA
v_call: TRBV4-1
cdr3_nt: TGCGCCAGCAGGAGAGGTGGGGACCCTTTCCTCGGAAACACCATATATTTT
cdr3_aa: CASRRGGDPFLGNTIYF

clone_size: NA
j_call: TRBJ2-1
cdr3_length: 16
d_call: TRBD2
v_call: TRBV19
cdr3_nt: TGTGCCAGTAGTCCTTTCCGGACTAGTGACTACAATGAGCAGTTCTTC
cdr3_aa: CASSPFRTSDYNEQFF

clone_size: NA
j_call: TRBJ1-5
cdr3_length: 14
d_call: TRBD1
v_call: TRBV6-5
cdr3_nt: TGTGCCACCTCTCAAACAGGGGGCAATCAGCCCCAGCATTTT
cdr3_aa: CATSQTGGNQPQHF

clone_size: once
j_call: TRBJ1-2
cdr3_length: 15
d_call: NA
v_call: TRBV5-5
cdr3_nt: TGTGCCAGCAGCTCCCAGGGAAGACGTAACTATGGCTACACCTTC
cdr3_aa: CASSSQGRRNYGYTF

clone_size: NA
j_call: TRBJ1-5
cdr3_length: 14
d_call: TRBD1
v_call: TRBV6-6
cdr3_nt: TGTGCCAGCAGCAGGGGGAATAGCAATCAGCCCCAGCATTTT
cdr3_aa: CASSRGNSNQPQHF